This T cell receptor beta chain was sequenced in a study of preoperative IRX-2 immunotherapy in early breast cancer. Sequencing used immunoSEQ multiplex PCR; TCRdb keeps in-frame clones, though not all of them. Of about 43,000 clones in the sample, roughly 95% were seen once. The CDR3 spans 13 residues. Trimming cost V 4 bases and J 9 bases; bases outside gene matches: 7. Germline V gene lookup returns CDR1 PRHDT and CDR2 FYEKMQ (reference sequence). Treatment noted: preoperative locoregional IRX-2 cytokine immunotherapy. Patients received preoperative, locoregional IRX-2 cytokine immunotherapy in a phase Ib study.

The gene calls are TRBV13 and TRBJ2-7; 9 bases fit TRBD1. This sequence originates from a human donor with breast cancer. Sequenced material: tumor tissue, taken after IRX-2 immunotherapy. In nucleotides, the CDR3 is TGTGCCAGCAGCTCGCCGGACAGGGGAGGGCAGTACTTC. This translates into CASSSPDRGGQYF.